The text below deals with one T cell receptor (beta chain). Antigen: not known. This sample was taken from a study of T-cell memory formation after mild COVID-19. 5'RACE primed at constant segments yielded TCR alpha and TCR beta cDNA libraries bearing sample barcodes and UMIs. TCRdb analysed the 5' RACE reads with MiXCR anew, one entry per CDR3 protein. The profile shows hundreds of thousands of distinct CDR3 sequences, 20% to 25% of them singletons. Study-level results: The appearance of some responding clones in pre-infection memory suggested that cross-reactive memory joined. Clones that got smaller from day 15 to 85 had even CD4/CD8, while clones growing later tipped toward CD4+.

Trimming shortened V by 0 bases and J by 10 bases, and 12 bases separated the two germline ends. The CDR3 is 12 residues long. Germline V gene sequence: CDR1 SQVTM, CDR2 ANQGSEA. The sequencing sample was made of PBMCs or a T cell subset sorted from them (not recorded which). The receptor's source is an adult woman who had mild COVID-19 (a few samples of this study predate the infection). Cell type and time point are not known. V usage is TRBV29-1 and J usage is TRBJ1-1, with D maybe TRBD1 (5 bases). CDR3 protein: CSVEDRERGAFF. DNA of the CDR3: TGCAGCGTTGAAGATCGGGAGAGGGGAGCTTTCTTT.